This T cell receptor beta chain was sequenced for a study of blood T cell repertoires in COVID-19. Turning to the study itself: Italy, Spain and the United States were the sources of the convalescent and acute COVID-19 samples. T cells, B-cell-depleted T cells, or PBMCs supplied cDNA or gDNA.

This CDR3 is 14 amino acids long. Trimming stripped 4 bases from V and 4 bases from J, with 14 bases between. Germline V gene sequence: CDR1 SGHDT, CDR2 YYEEEE. Using immunoSEQ multiplex PCR, the repertoire was profiled, and TCRdb retains in-frame clones only, with some absent. The sample shows roughly 300,000 clones, approximately 85% of them seen only once. The sequence derives from a woman aged 45-65 years with acute or convalescent COVID-19. Material: peripheral blood. This sequence joins TRBV5-6 and TRBJ1-2; D gene ambiguous. The CDR3 DNA sequence: TGTGCCAGCAGCAGGGAGAGGGCCCCCTATGGCTACACCTTC. Translation gives CASSRERAPYGYTF.